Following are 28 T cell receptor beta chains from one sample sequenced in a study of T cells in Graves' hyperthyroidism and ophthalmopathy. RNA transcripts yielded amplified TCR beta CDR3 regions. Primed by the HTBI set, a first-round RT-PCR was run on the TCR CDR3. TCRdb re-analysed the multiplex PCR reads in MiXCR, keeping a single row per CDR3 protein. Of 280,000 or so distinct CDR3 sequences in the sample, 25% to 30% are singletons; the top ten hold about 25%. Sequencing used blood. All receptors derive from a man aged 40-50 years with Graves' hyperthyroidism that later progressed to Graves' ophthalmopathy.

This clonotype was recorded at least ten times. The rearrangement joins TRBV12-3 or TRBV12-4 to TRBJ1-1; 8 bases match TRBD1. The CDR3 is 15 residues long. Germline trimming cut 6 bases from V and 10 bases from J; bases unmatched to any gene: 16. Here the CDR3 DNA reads TGTGCCAGCAGAGCTCGACAGGGGCTGGGTGCGAGAGCTTTCTTT. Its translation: CASRARQGLGARAFF.

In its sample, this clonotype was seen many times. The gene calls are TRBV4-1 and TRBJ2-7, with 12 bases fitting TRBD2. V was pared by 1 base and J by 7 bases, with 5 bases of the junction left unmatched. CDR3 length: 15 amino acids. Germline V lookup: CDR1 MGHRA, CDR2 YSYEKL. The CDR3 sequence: CASSQAASGRAEQYF. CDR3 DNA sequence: TGCGCCAGCAGCCAAGCGGCTAGCGGGAGGGCGGAGCAGTACTTC.

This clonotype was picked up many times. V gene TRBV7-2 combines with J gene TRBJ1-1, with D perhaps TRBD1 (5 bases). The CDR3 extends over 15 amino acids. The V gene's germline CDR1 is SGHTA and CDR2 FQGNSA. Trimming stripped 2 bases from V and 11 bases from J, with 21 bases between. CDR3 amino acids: CASSLLRQSMKKAFF. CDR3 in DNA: TGTGCCAGCAGCTTATTGAGACAGAGTATGAAGAAGGCTTTCTTT.

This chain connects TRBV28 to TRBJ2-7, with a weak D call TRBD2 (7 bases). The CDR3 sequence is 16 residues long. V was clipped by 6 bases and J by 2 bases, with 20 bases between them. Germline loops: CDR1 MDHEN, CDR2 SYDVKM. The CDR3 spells CASSPGVGGGAYEQYF. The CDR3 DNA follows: TGTGCCAGCAGCCCCGGGGTGGGGGGGGGCGCCTACGAGCAGTACTTC.

CDR3 loop: CAISESLAGMETQYF. The CDR3 DNA sequence: TGTGCCATCAGTGAGTCCCTAGCGGGAATGGAGACCCAGTACTTC. The V gene is TRBV10-3, the J gene TRBJ2-5; 9 bases line up with TRBD2. The germline CDR1 and CDR2 sequences are ENHRY and SYGVKD. The CDR3 length is 15 residues. V lost 0 bases to trimming and J lost 5 bases; unmatched junction nucleotides: 4.

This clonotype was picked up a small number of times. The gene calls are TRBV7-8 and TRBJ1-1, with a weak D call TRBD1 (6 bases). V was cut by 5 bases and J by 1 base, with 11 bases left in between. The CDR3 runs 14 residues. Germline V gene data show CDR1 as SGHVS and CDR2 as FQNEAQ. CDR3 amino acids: CASSHSGQNTEAFF. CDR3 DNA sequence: TGTGCCAGCAGCCACTCGGGACAGAACACTGAAGCTTTCTTT. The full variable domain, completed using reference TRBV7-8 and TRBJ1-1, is GAGVSQSPRYKVAKRGQDVALRCDPISGHVSLFWYQQALGQGPEFLTYFQNEAQLDKSGLPSDRFFAERPEGSVSTLKIQRTQQEDSAVYLCASSHSGQNTEAFFGQGTRLTVV.

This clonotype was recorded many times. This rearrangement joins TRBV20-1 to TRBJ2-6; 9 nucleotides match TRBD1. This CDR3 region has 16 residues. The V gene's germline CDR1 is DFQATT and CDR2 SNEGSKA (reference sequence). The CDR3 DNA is TGCAGCGCTGCCGGGACAGGGCTGTTTGGGGCCAACGTCCTGACTTTC. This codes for CSAAGTGLFGANVLTF.

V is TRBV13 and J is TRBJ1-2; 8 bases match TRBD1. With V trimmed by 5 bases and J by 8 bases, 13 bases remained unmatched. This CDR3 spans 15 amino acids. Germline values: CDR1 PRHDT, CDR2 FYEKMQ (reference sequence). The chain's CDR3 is CASSVFQGAQQGYTF. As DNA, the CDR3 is TGTGCCAGCAGCGTCTTTCAGGGGGCGCAACAAGGCTACACCTTC. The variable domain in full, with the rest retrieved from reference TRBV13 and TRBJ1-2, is AAGVIQSPRHLIKEKRETATLKCYPIPRHDTVYWYQQGPGQDPQFLISFYEKMQSDKGSIPDRFSAQQFSDYHSELNMSSLELGDSALYFCASSVFQGAQQGYTFGSGTRLTVV.

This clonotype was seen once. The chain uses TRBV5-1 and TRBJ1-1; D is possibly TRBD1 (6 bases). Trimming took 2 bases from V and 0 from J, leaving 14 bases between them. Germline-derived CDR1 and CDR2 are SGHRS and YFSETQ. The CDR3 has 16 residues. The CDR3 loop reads CASSFAQGGMNTEAFF. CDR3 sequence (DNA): TGCGCCAGCAGCTTCGCACAGGGCGGAATGAACACTGAAGCTTTCTTT.

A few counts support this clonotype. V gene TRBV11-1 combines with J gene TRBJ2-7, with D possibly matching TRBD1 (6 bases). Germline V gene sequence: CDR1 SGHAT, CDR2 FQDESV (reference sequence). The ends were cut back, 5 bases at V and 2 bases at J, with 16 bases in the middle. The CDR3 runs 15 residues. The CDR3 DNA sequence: TGTGCCAGCAGCCCTTCGGACAGCCTCACCTACGAGCAGTACTTC. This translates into CASSPSDSLTYEQYF.

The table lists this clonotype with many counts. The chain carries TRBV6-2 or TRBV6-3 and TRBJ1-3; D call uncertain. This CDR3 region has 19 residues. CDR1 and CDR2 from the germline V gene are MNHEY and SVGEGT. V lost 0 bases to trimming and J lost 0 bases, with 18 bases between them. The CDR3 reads CASSYSIIVRAISGNTIYF. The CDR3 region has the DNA TGTGCCAGCAGTTACTCGATAATAGTACGTGCGATCTCTGGAAACACCATATATTTT.

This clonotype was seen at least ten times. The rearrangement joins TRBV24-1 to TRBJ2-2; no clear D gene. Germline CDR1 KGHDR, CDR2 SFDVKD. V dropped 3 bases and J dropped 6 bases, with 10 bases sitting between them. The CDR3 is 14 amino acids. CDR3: CATSDPPGAGELFF. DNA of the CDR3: TGTGCCACCAGTGATCCCCCGGGTGCCGGGGAGCTGTTTTTT.

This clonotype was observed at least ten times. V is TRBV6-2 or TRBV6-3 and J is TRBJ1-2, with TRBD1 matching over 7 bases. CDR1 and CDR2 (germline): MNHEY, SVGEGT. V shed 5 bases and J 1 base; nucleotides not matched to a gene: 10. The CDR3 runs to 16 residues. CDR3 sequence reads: CASSTGRTGLNYGYTF. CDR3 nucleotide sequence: TGTGCCAGCAGTACAGGGCGGACAGGCCTTAACTATGGCTACACCTTC.

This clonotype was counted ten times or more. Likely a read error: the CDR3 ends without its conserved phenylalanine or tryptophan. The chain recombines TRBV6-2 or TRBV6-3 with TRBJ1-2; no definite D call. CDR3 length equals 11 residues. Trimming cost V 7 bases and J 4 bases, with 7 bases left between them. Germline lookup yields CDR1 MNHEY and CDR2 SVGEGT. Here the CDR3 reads CASTSGYGYTL. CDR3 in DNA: TGTGCCAGCACCTCCGGCTATGGCTACACCCTC.

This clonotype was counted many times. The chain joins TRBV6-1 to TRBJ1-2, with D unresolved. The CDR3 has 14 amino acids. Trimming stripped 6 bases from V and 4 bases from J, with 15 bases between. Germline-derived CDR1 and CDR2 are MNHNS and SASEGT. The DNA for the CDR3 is TGTGCCAGCAGGGCGGGAGGAGGACTCTATGGCTACACCTTC. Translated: CASRAGGGLYGYTF.

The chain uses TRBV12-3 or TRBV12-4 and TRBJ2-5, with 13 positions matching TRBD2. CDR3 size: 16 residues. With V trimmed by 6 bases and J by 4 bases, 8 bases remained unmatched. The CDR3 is CASSGLAGVWGETQYF. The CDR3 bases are TGTGCCAGCAGCGGACTAGCGGGAGTATGGGGAGAGACCCAGTACTTC.

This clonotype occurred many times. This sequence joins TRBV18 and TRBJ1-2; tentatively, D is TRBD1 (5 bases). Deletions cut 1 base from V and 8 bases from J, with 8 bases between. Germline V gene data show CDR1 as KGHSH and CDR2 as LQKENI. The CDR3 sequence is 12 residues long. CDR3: CASSPRSGGYTF. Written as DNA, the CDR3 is TGTGCCAGCTCACCACGTTCAGGGGGCTACACCTTC.

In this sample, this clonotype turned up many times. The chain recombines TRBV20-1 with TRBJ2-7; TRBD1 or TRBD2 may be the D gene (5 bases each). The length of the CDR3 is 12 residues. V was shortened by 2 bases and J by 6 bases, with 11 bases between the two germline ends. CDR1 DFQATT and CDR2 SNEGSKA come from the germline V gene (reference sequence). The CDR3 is CSARPGAGEQYF. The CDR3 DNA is TGCAGTGCTAGACCCGGGGCGGGCGAGCAGTACTTC.

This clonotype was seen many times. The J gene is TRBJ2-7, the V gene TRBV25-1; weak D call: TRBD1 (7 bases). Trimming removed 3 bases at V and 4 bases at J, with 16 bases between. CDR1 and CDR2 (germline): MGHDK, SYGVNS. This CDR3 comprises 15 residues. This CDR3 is CASSDIWQGGYEQYF. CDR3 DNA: TGTGCCAGCAGTGATATTTGGCAGGGGGGTTACGAGCAGTACTTC.

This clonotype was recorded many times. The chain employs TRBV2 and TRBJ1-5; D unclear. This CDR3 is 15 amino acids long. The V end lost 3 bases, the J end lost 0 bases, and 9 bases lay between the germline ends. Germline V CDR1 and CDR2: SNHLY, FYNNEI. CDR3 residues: CASSDYGNSNQPQHF. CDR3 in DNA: TGTGCCAGCAGTGATTACGGGAATAGCAATCAGCCCCAGCATTTT.

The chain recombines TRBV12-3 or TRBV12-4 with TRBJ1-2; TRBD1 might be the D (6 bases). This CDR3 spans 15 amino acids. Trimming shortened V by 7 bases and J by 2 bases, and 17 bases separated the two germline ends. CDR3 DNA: TGTGCCAGCACCCGACAGGCACTCTCCAACTATGGCTACACCTTC. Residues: CASTRQALSNYGYTF.

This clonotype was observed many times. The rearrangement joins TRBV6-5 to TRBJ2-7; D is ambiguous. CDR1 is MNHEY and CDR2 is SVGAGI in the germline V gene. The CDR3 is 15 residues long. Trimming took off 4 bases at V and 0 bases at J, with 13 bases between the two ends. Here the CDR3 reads CASSLGTLSSYEQYF. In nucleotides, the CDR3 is TGTGCCAGCAGTTTGGGCACTTTGAGCTCCTACGAGCAGTACTTC.

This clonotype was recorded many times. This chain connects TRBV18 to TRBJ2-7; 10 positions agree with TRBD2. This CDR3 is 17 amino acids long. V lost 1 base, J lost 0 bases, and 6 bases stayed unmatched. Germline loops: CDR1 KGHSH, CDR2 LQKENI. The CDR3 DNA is TGTGCCAGCTCACCACGGCTAGCGGGAGATGTCTCCTACGAGCAGTACTTC. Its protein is CASSPRLAGDVSYEQYF.

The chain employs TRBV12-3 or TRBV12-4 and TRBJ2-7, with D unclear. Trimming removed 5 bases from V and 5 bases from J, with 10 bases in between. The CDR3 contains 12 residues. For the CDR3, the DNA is TGTGCCAGCAGTCTACCGATTAACGAGCAGTACTTC. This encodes CASSLPINEQYF.

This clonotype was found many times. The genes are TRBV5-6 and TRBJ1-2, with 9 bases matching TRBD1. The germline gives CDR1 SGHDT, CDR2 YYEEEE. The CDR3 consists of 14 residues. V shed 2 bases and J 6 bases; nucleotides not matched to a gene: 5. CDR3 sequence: CASSFPDRGDGYTF. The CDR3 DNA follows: TGTGCCAGCAGCTTTCCGGACAGGGGAGATGGCTACACCTTC.

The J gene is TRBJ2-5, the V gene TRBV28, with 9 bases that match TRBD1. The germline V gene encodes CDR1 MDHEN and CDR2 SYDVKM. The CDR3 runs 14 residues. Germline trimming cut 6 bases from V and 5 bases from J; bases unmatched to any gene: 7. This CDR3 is CASSHTGGGETQYF. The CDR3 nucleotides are TGTGCCAGCAGCCACACAGGGGGCGGTGAGACCCAGTACTTC.

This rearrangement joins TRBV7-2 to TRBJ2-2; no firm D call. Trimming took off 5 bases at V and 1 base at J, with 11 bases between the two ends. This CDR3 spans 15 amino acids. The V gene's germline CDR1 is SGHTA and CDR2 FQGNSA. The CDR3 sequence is CASSPSAVNTGELFF. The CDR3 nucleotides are TGTGCCAGCAGCCCCTCGGCCGTGAACACCGGGGAGCTGTTTTTT.

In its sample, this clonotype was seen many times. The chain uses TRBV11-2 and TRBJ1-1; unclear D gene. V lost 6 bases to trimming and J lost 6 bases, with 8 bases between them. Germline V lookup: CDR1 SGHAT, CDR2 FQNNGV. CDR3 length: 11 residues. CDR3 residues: CASSRVAEAFF. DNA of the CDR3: TGTGCCAGCAGTAGGGTAGCTGAAGCTTTCTTT.